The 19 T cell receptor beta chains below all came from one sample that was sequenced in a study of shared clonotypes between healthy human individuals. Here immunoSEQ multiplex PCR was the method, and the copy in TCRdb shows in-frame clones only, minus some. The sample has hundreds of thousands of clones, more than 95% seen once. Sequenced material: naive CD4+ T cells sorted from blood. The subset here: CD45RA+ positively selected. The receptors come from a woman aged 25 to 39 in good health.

CDR3 DNA: TGTGCCAGCAGCTTAGTCTTTACTAGCGGGATCGGCACCGGGGAGCTGTTTTTT. As protein: CASSLVFTSGIGTGELFF. The chain couples TRBV7-9 to TRBJ2-2, with 10 bases matching TRBD2. This CDR3 is 18 amino acids long. CDR1 and CDR2 from the germline V gene are SEHNR and FQNEAQ (reference sequence). The V and J ends lost 1 base and 4 bases, in that order; junction bases with no gene match: 9.

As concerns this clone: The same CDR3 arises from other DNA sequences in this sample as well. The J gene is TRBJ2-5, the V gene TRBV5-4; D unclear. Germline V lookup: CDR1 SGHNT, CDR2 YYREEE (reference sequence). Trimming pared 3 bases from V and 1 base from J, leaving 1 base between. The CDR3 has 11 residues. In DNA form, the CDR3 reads TGTGCCAGCAGCTCCCAAGAGACCCAGTACTTC. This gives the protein CASSSQETQYF.

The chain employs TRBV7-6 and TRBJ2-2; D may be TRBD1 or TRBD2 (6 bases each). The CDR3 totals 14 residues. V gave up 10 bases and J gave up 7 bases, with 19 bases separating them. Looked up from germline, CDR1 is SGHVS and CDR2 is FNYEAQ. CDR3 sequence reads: CATTSMEGVGELFF. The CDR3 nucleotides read TGTGCCACCACCTCAATGGAGGGGGTCGGGGAGCTGTTTTTT.

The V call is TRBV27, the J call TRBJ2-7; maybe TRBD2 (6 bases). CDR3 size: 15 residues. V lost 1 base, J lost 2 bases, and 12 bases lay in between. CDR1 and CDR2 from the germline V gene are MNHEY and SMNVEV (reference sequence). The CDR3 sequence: CASSLFGGSAYEQYF. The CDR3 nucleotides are TGTGCCAGCAGTTTATTCGGAGGGTCAGCCTACGAGCAGTACTTC.

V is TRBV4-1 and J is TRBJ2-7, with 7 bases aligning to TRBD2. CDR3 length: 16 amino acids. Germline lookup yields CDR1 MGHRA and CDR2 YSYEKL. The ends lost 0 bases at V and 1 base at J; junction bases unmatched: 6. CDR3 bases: TGCGCCAGCAGCCAAGATGCGGAGCGGGGATCCTACGAGCAGTACTTC. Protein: CASSQDAERGSYEQYF.

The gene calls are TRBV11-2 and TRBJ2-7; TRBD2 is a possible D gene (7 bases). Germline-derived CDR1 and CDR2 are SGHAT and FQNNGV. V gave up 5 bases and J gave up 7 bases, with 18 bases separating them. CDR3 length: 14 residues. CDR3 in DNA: TGTGCCAGCAGCGCTAACAGGGAAGCGGGGGAGCAGTACTTC. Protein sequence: CASSANREAGEQYF.

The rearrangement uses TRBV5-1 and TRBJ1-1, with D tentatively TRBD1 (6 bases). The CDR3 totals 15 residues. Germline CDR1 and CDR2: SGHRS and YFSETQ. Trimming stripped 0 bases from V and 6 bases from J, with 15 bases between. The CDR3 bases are TGCGCCAGCAGCTTGGCGGCAGGGGAGATTCCTGAAGCTTTCTTT. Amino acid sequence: CASSLAAGEIPEAFF.

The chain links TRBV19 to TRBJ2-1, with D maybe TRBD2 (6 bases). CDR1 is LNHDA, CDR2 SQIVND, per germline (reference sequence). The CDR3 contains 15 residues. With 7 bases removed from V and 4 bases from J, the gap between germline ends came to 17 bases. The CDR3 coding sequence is TGTGCCAGTACTGGGGGTCAGGCGGGGTACAATGAGCAGTTCTTC. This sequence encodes CASTGGQAGYNEQFF. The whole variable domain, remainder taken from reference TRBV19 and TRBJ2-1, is DGGITQSPKYLFRKEGQNVTLSCEQNLNHDAMYWYRQDPGQGLRLIYYSQIVNDFQKGDIAEGYSVSREKKESFPLTVTSAQKNPTAFYLCASTGGQAGYNEQFFGPGTRLTVL.

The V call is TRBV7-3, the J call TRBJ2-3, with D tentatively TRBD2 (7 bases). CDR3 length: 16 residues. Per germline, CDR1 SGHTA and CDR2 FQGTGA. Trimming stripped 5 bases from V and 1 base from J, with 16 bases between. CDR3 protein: CASSRGAEYGTDTQYF. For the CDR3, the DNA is TGTGCCAGCAGCCGGGGGGCGGAATATGGCACAGATACGCAGTATTTT.

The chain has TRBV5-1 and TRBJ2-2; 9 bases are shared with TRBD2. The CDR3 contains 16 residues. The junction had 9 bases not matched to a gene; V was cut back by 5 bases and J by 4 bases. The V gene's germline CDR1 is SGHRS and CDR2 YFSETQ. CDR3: CASSPGNSGSTGELFF. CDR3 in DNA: TGCGCCAGCAGTCCCGGAAATAGCGGGAGCACCGGGGAGCTGTTTTTT.

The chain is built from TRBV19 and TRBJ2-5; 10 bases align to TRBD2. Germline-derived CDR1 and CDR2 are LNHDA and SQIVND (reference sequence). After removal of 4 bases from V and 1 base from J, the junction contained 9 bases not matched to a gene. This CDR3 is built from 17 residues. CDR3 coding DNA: TGTGCCAGTAGTACTCGGACTAGCGGAGTTTCCCAAGAGACCCAGTACTTC. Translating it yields CASSTRTSGVSQETQYF. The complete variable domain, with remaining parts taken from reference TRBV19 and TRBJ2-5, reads DGGITQSPKYLFRKEGQNVTLSCEQNLNHDAMYWYRQDPGQGLRLIYYSQIVNDFQKGDIAEGYSVSREKKESFPLTVTSAQKNPTAFYLCASSTRTSGVSQETQYFGPGTRLLVL.

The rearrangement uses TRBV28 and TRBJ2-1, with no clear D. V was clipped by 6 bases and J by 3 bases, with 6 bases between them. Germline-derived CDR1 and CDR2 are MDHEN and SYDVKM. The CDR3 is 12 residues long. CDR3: CASRVDYNEQFF. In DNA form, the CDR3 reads TGTGCCAGCAGGGTCGACTACAATGAGCAGTTCTTC.

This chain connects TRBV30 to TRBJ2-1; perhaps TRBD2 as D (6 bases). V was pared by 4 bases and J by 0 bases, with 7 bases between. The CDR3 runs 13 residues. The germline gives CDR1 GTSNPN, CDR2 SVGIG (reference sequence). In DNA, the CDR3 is TGTGCCTGGACTAGCGACTCCTACAATGAGCAGTTCTTC. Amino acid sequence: CAWTSDSYNEQFF. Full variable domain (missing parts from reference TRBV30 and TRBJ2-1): SQTIHQWPATLVQPVGSPLSLECTVEGTSNPNLYWYRQAAGRGLQLLFYSVGIGQISSEVPQNLSASRPQDRQFILSSKKLLLSDSGFYLCAWTSDSYNEQFFGPGTRLTVL.

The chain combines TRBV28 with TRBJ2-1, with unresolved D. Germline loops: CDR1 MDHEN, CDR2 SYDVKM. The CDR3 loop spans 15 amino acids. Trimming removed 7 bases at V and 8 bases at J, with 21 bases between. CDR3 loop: CASTSPVPAHDEQFF. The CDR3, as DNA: TGTGCCAGCACCTCGCCCGTCCCAGCGCATGATGAGCAGTTCTTC.

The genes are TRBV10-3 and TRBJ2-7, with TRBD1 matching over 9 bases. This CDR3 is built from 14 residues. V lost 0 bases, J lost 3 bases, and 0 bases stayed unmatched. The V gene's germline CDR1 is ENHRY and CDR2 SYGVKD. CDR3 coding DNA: TGTGCCATCAGTGAGTCGGACAGGGGCTACGAGCAGTACTTC. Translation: CAISESDRGYEQYF.

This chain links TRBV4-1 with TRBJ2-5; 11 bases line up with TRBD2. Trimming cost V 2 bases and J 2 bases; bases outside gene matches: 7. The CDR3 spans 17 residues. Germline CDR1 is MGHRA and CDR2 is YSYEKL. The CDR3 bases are TGCGCCAGCAGCCAAACTAGCGGGAGCCCCACTCAAGAGACCCAGTACTTC. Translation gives CASSQTSGSPTQETQYF.

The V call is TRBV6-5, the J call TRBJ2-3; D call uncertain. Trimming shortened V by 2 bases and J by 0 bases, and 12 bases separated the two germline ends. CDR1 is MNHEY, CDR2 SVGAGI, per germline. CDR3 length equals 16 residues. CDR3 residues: CASSYGSNPSTDTQYF. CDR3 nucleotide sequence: TGTGCCAGCAGTTACGGGTCCAACCCCAGCACAGATACGCAGTATTTT.

CDR3 nucleotides: TGCAGTGCGGCGGCTGGGGCCCTCCACTTT. This encodes CSAAAGALHF. The chain joins TRBV20-1 to TRBJ1-6; no reliable D call. CDR3 length: 10 amino acids. Germline assignment: CDR1 DFQATT and CDR2 SNEGSKA (reference sequence). V was clipped by 6 bases and J by 14 bases, with 11 bases between them.

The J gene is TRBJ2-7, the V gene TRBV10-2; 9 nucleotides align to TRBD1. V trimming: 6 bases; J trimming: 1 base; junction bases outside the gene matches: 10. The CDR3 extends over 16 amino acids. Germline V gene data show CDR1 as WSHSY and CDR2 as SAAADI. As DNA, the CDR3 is TGCGCCAGCAGCTACAAACAGGGGGCGGTTTCCTACGAGCAGTACTTC. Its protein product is CASSYKQGAVSYEQYF.